This T cell receptor (beta chain) was captured in a study of blood T cell repertoires in COVID-19. Across the whole study: PBMCs, B-cell-depleted T cells, or T cells were the source of the cDNA or gDNA that made up the material.

Original data processing: Researchers report that nucleated cell counts were estimated from reference gene primer amplification. Using immunoSEQ multiplex PCR, the repertoire was profiled, and TCRdb retains in-frame clones only, with some absent. That table furnishes V, J and clone size, whereas the DNA furnished D and trimming. Altogether 120,000 or so clones are present, nearly 90% being singletons, with the ten largest covering 4.5% to 5%. V was trimmed by 0 bases and J by 4 bases, leaving 14 bases between them. The CDR3 totals 15 residues. Germline V CDR1 and CDR2: SGDLS, YYNGEE. The chain joins TRBV9 to TRBJ2-7; a weak D match, TRBD2 (5 bases). This receptor was taken from a human donor in a cohort sampled during active COVID-19. Sequencing input: peripheral blood. The CDR3 coding sequence is TGTGCCAGCAGCGTAGGATCATTCGGGGTGTACGAGCAGTACTTC. Translation gives CASSVGSFGVYEQYF.